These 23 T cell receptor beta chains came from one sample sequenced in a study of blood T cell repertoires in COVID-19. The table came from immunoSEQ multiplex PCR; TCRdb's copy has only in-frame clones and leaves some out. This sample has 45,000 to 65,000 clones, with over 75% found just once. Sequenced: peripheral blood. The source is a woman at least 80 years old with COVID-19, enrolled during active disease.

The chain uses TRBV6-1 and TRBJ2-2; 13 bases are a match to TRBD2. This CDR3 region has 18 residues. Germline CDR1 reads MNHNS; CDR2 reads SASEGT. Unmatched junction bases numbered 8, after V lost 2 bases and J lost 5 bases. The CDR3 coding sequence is TGTGCCAGCAGTGAAACCAAGGGACTAGCGGGACTAACCGGGGAGCTGTTTTTT. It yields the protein CASSETKGLAGLTGELFF.

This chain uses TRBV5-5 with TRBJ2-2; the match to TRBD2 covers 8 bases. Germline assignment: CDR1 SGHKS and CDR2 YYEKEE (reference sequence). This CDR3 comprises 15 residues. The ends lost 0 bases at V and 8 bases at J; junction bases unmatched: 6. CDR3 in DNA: TGTGCCAGCAGCTTGGGTGGGACTAGTATTGGGGAGCTGTTTTTT. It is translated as CASSLGGTSIGELFF.

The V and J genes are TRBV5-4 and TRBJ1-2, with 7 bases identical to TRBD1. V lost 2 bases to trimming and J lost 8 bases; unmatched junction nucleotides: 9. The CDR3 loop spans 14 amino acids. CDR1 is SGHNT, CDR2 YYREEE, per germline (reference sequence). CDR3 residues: CASSFDLGTDGYTF. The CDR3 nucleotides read TGTGCCAGCAGCTTTGATCTCGGGACAGACGGCTACACCTTC.

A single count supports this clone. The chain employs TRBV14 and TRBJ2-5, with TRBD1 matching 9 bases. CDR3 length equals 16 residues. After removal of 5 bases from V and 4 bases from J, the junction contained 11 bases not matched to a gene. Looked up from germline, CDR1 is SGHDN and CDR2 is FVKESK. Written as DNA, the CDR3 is TGTGCCAGCAGCGATAAGGGGACAGGGATTGGAGAGACCCAGTACTTC. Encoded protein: CASSDKGTGIGETQYF.

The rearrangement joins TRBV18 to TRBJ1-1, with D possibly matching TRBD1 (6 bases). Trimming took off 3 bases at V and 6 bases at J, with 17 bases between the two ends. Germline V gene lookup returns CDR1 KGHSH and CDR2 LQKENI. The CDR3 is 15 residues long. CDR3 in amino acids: CASSPFRGAGAEAFF. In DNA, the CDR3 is TGTGCCAGCTCACCTTTCCGGGGGGCGGGTGCTGAAGCTTTCTTT.

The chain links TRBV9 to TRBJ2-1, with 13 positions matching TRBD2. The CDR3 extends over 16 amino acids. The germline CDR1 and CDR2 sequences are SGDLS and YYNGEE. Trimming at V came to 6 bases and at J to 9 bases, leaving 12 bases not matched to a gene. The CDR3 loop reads CASTPTGLAGKGEQFF. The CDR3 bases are TGTGCCAGCACCCCGACGGGACTAGCGGGAAAGGGTGAGCAGTTCTTC.

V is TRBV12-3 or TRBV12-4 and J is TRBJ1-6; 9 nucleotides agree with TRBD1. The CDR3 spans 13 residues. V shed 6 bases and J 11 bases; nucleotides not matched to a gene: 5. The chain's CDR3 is CASRGGQGTPLHF. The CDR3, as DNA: TGTGCCAGCAGGGGGGGACAGGGAACACCCCTCCACTTT.

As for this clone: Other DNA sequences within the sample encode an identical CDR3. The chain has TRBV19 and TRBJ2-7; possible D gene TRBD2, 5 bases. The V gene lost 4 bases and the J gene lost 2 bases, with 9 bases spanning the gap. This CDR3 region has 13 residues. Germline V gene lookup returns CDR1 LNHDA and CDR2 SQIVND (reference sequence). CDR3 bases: TGTGCCAGTAGTACCAGCGGAGCCTACGAGCAGTACTTC. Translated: CASSTSGAYEQYF.

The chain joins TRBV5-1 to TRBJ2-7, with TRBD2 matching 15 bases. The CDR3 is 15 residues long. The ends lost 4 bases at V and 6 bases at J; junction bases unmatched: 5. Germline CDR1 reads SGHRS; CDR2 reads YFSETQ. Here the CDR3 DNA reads TGCGCCAGCAGCCTCGGACTAGCGGGAGGGGGCGAGCAGTACTTC. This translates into CASSLGLAGGGEQYF.

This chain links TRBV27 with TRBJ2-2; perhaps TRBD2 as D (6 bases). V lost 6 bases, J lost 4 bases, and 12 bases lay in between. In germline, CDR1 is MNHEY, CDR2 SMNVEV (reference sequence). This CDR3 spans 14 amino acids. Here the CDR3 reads CASRRTIITGELFF. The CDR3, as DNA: TGTGCCAGCAGACGGACTATTATCACCGGGGAGCTGTTTTTT.

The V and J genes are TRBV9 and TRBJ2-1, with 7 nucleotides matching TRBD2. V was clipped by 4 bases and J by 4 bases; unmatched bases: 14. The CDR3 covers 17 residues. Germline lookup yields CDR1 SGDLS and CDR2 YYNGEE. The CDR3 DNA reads TGTGCCAGCAGCCATCCCGGGGCTAGCGGAAAGTACAATGAGCAGTTCTTC. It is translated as CASSHPGASGKYNEQFF.

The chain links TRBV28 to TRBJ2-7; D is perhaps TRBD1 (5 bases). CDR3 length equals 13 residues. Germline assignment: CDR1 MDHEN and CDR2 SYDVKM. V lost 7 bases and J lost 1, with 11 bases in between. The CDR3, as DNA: TGTGCCAGCAAAAGCAGGGAATCCTACGAGCAGTACTTC. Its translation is CASKSRESYEQYF.

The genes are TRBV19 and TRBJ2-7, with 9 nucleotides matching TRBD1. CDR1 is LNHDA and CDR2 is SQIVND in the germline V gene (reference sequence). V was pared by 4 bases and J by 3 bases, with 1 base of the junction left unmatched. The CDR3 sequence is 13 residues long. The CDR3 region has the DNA TGTGCCAGTAGTAAGACAGGGGGCTACGAGCAGTACTTC. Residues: CASSKTGGYEQYF.

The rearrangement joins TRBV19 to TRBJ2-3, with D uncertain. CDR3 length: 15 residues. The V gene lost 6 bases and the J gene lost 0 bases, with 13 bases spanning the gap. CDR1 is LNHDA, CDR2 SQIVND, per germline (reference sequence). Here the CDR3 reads CASSSTGSSTDTQYF. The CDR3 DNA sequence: TGTGCCAGTAGCTCGACTGGGTCTAGCACAGATACGCAGTATTTT.

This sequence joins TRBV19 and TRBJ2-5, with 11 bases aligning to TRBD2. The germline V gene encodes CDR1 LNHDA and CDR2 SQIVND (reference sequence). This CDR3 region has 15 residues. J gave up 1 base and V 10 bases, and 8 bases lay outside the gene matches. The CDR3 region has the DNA TGTGCCACCGGGGGGACTAGCGGAGGCCAAGAGACCCAGTACTTC. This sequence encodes CATGGTSGGQETQYF.

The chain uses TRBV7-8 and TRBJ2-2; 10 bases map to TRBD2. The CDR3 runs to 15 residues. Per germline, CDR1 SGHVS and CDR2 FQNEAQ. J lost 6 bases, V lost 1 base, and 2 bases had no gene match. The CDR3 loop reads CASSLDLAGAGELFF. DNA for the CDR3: TGTGCCAGCAGCTTAGACCTAGCGGGAGCCGGGGAGCTGTTTTTT.

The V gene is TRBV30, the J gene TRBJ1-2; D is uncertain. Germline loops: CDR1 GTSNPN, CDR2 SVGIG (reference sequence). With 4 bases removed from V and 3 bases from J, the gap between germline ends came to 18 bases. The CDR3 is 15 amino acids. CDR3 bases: TGTGCCTGGAAAAGTCCCGGAGTCGTGGACTATGGCTACACCTTC. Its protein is CAWKSPGVVDYGYTF.

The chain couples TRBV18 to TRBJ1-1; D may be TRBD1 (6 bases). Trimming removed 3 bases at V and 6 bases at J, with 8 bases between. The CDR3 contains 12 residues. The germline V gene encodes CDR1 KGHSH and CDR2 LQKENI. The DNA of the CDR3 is TGTGCCAGCTCACCCAGACAGGCTGAAGCTTTCTTT. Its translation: CASSPRQAEAFF.

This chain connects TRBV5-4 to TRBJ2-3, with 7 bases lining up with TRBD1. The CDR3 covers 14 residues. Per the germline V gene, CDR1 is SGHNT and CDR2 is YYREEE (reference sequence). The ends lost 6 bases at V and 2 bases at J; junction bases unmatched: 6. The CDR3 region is CASTAQGFTDTQYF. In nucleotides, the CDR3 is TGTGCCAGCACCGCACAGGGGTTCACAGATACGCAGTATTTT.

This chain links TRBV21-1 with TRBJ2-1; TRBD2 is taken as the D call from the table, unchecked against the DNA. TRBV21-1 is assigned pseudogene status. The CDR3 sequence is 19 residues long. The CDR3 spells CASSNGRDRGLAGAHEQFF. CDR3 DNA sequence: TGTGCCAGCAGCAATGGACGGGACAGGGGGCTAGCGGGAGCTCACGAGCAGTTCTTC.

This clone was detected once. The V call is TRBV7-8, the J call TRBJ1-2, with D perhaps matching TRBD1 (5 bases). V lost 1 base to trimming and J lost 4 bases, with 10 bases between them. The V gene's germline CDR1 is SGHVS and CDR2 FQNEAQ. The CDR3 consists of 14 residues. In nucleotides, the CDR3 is TGTGCCAGCAGCTTAGGTTCAGGGTTCTATGGCTACACCTTC. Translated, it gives CASSLGSGFYGYTF.

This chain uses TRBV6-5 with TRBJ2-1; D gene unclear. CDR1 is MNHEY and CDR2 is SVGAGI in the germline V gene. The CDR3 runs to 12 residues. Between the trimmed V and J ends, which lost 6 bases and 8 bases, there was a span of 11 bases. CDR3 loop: CASSALQYEQFF. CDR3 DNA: TGTGCCAGCAGCGCCCTCCAGTATGAGCAGTTCTTC.

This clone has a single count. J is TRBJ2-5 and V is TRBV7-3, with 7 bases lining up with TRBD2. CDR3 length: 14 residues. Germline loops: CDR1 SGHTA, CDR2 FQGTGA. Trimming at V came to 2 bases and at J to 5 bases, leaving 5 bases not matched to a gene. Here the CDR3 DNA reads TGTGCCAGCAGCTTAGCGGGGCGGGGGGAGACCCAGTACTTC. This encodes CASSLAGRGETQYF. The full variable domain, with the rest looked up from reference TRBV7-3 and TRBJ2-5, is GAGVSQTPSNKVTEKGKYVELRCDPISGHTALYWYRQSLGQGPEFLIYFQGTGAADDSGLPNDRFFAVRPEGSVSTLKIQRTERGDSAVYLCASSLAGRGETQYFGPGTRLLVL.